This paragraph covers one TCR beta chain sequence. Its antigen remains unknown. The V and J ends lost 2 bases and 0 bases respectively, with 10 bases between them. The CDR3 totals 15 residues. CDR1 is WNHNN and CDR2 is SYGVQD in the germline V gene (reference sequence). This sample stems from a study of cytomegalovirus exposure and HLA in healthy donors. Points from the study as a whole: Most of the CMV-associated TCR beta chains (in a later analysis) appeared to be HLA-restricted.

Vbeta (60) and Jbeta (13) primers were used in the PCR. In the authors' methods: An analysis performed later counted about 80 million unique TCR beta chains (roughly 9.9 million of them shared). Profiled with immunoSEQ multiplex PCR; TCRdb holds only in-frame clones, not every one. V and J calls and clone size come straight from that table; D and trimming were deduced from the DNA. This sample has about 190,000 clones, with 75% to 85% found just once. This TCR came from a woman aged 18-29 years in good health and CMV-seronegative. The specimen was PBMCs. The chain links TRBV10-1 to TRBJ1-1; tentatively, D is TRBD1 (5 bases). For the CDR3, the DNA is TGCGCCAGCAGTGAGGGGAGGGGATTGAACACTGAAGCTTTCTTT. As protein: CASSEGRGLNTEAFF.